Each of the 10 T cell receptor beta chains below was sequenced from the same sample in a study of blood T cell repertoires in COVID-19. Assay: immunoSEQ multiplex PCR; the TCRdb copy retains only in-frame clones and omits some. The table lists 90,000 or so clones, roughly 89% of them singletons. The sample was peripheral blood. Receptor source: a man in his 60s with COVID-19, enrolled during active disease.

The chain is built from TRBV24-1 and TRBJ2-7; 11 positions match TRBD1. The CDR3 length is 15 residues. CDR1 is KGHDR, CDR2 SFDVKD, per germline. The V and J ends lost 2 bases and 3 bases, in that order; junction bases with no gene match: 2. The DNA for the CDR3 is TGTGCCACCAGTGATTCGGGGACAGGGGGCTACGAGCAGTACTTC. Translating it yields CATSDSGTGGYEQYF.

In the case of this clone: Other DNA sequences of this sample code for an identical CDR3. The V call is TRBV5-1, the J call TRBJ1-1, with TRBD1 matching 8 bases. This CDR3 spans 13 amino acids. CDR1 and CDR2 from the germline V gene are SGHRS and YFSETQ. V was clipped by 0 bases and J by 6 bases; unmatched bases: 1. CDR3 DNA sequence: TGCGCCAGCAGCTTGGAACAGGGGGCTGAAGCTTTCTTT. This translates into CASSLEQGAEAFF.

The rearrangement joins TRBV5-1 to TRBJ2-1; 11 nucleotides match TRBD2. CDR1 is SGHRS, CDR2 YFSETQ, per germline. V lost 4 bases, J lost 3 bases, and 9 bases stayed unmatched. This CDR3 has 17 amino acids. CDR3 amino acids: CASSTAPGLAVYNEQFF. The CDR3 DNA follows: TGCGCCAGCAGCACGGCACCGGGACTAGCGGTCTACAATGAGCAGTTCTTC.

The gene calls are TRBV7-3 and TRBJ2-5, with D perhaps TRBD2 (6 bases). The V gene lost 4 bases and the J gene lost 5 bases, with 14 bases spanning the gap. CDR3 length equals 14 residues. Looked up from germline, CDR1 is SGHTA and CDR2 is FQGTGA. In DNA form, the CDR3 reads TGTGCCAGCAGCTCGACGGCTGGAGGGGAGACCCAGTACTTC. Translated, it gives CASSSTAGGETQYF.

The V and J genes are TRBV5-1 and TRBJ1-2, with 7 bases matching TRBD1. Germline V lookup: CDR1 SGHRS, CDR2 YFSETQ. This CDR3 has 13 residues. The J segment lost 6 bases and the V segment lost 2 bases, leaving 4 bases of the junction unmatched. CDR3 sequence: CASSFDRDHGYTF. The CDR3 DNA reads TGCGCCAGCAGCTTCGACAGGGACCATGGCTACACCTTC.

The DNA of the CDR3 is TGCGCCAGCAGCCAAGACCACTCTGGAAACACCATATATTTT. Protein product: CASSQDHSGNTIYF. This chain links TRBV4-1 with TRBJ1-3; D is unclear. There are 14 residues in the CDR3. Per germline, CDR1 MGHRA and CDR2 YSYEKL. The germline V and J ends were trimmed by 0 bases and 0 bases, with 3 bases remaining between them.

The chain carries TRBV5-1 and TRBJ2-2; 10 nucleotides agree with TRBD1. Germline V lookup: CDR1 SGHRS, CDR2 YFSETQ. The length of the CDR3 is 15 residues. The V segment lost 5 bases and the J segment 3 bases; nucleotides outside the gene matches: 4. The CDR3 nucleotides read TGCGCCAGCAGTGGAGGGACAGGGGACACCGGGGAGCTGTTTTTT. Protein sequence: CASSGGTGDTGELFF.

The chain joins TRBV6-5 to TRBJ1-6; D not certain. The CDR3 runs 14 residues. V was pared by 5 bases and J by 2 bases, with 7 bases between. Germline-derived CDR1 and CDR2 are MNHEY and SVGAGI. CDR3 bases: TGTGCCAGCAGTCCGCGCCCCTATAATTCACCCCTCCACTTT. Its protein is CASSPRPYNSPLHF.

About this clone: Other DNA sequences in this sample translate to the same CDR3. The chain's CDR3 is CASRPTGNTEAFF. CDR3 sequence (DNA): TGTGCCAGCAGACCCACAGGGAACACTGAAGCTTTCTTT. This sequence joins TRBV12-3 or TRBV12-4 and TRBJ1-1; maybe TRBD1 (5 bases). CDR3 size: 13 residues. With 6 bases removed from V and 1 base from J, the gap between germline ends came to 9 bases.

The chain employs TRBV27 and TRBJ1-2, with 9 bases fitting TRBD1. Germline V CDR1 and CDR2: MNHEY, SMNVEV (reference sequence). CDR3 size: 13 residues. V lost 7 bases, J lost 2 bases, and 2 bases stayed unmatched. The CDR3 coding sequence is TGTGCCAGCAAAGGGACAGGGAACTATGGCTACACCTTC. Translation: CASKGTGNYGYTF.